Listed here are 29 T cell receptor beta chains from one sample, sequenced in a study of blood T cells in healthy people across ages. A second 7 to 11 cycle PCR used barcoded and J-beta primers. TCRdb fed the 5' RACE reads into MiXCR, producing one record per CDR3 protein. This repertoire shows 650,000 to 950,000 distinct CDR3 sequences, roughly 44% found once; its top ten account for roughly 19%. Sequenced material: blood. Receptors originate from a man aged 55 to 69 in good health.

Concerning this clonotype itself: A much larger clone sits a single nucleotide away, making a read error possible. This rearrangement joins TRBV14 to TRBJ2-7, with TRBD1 as a possible D gene (6 bases). Germline V gene data show CDR1 as SGHDN and CDR2 as FVKESK. CDR3 length: 14 amino acids. V lost 4 bases and J lost 0, with 10 bases in between. Written as DNA, the CDR3 is TGTGCCAGCAGCCCCGGGGACAACTCCTACGAGCAGTACTTC. Translated, it gives CASSPGDNSYEQYF.

The rearrangement uses TRBV12-3 or TRBV12-4 and TRBJ1-4; the match to TRBD1 covers 7 bases. V lost 3 bases to trimming and J lost 5 bases; unmatched junction nucleotides: 15. This CDR3 has 18 residues. As DNA, the CDR3 is TGTGCCAGCAGTTTGCGCAGGGGGGCAGGTGAACGAAATGAAAAACTGTTTTTT. Its translation is CASSLRRGAGERNEKLFF.

The rearrangement uses TRBV7-2 and TRBJ1-2; D call uncertain. The CDR3 loop spans 13 amino acids. The V end was cut by 5 bases, the J end by 11 bases, with 18 bases between. In germline, CDR1 is SGHTA, CDR2 FQGNSA. The CDR3: CASSPGLTNHYTF. Written as DNA, the CDR3 is TGTGCCAGCAGCCCCGGGCTCACCAACCATTACACCTTC.

The CDR3 nucleotides read TGCAGTGCTAGGGGGGCAAGCAATCAGCCCCAGCATTTT. It specifies CSARGASNQPQHF. V and J are TRBV20-1 and TRBJ1-5, with D perhaps matching TRBD1 (6 bases). This CDR3 contains 13 residues. Trimming cost V 3 bases and J 1 base, with 7 bases left between them. Germline values: CDR1 DFQATT, CDR2 SNEGSKA (reference sequence).

In this sample, this clonotype turned up a few times. The chain combines TRBV12-3 or TRBV12-4 with TRBJ1-1, with D tentatively TRBD1 (5 bases). V was cut by 6 bases and J by 2 bases, with 10 bases left in between. This CDR3 has 13 residues. For the CDR3, the DNA is TGTGCCAGCAGAAGGGACGGTAACACTGAAGCTTTCTTT. Encoded protein: CASRRDGNTEAFF.

This chain joins TRBV19 and TRBJ1-5; a weak D match, TRBD1 (6 bases). Germline CDR1 LNHDA, CDR2 SQIVND (reference sequence). Trimming took 8 bases from V and 5 from J, leaving 19 bases between them. CDR3 length equals 15 residues. Written as DNA, the CDR3 is TGTGCCAGTTGTGAAGGGCAGGGGCGTTATCAGCCCCAGCATTTT. Translation: CASCEGQGRYQPQHF.

This clonotype was recorded a few times. The genes are TRBV27 and TRBJ2-1, with 7 bases that match TRBD2. CDR1 and CDR2 (germline): MNHEY, SMNVEV (reference sequence). With 3 bases clipped from V and 4 bases from J, the junction kept 3 bases outside the gene matches. CDR3 length equals 14 residues. CDR3 sequence: CASSFGLGYNEQFF. For the CDR3, the DNA is TGTGCCAGCAGTTTTGGACTAGGGTACAATGAGCAGTTCTTC.

This clonotype was seen a few times. Possible read error: a much larger clone is one base away. J is TRBJ2-5 and V is TRBV7-8; D is uncertain. Germline CDR1 and CDR2: SGHVS and FQNEAQ. The V and J ends lost 4 bases and 0 bases respectively, with 3 bases between them. The CDR3 has 12 residues. CDR3 region: CASSWYQETQYF. As DNA, the CDR3 is TGTGCCAGCAGCTGGTACCAAGAGACCCAGTACTTC.

The rearrangement links TRBV27 to TRBJ2-1; 7 nucleotides agree with TRBD1. Trimming took 2 bases from V and 9 from J; bases not matched to a gene: 7. CDR3 size: 14 residues. Per the germline V gene, CDR1 is MNHEY and CDR2 is SMNVEV (reference sequence). The CDR3 region has the DNA TGTGCCAGCAGTTTAGAGGGGGCGTTGAGTGAGCAGTTCTTC. Translation gives CASSLEGALSEQFF.

The chain has TRBV9 and TRBJ2-5; perhaps TRBD2 as D (5 bases). Trimming removed 0 bases at V and 11 bases at J, with 17 bases between. Looked up from germline, CDR1 is SGDLS and CDR2 is YYNGEE. The CDR3 totals 14 residues. CDR3 protein: CASSVDGNLGEQYF. DNA of the CDR3: TGTGCCAGCAGCGTAGACGGCAACCTTGGGGAGCAGTACTTC. Supplemented by reference TRBV9 and TRBJ2-5, the full variable domain reads DSGVTQTPKHLITATGQRVTLRCSPRSGDLSVYWYQQSLDQGLQFLIQYYNGEERAKGNILERFSAQQFPDLHSELNLSSLELGDSALYFCASSVDGNLGEQYFGPGTRLLVL.

This rearrangement joins TRBV20-1 to TRBJ2-5; D call uncertain. Trimming removed 5 bases at V and 5 bases at J, with 6 bases between. Germline values: CDR1 DFQATT, CDR2 SNEGSKA (reference sequence). The CDR3 runs to 10 residues. CDR3 nucleotide sequence: TGCAGTGCTTGGTGGGAGACCCAGTACTTC. Encoded protein: CSAWWETQYF.

This clonotype was seen more than once but under ten times. The rearrangement uses TRBV11-3 and TRBJ1-2; no clear D gene. Deletions cut 7 bases from V and 6 bases from J, with 18 bases between. This CDR3 is built from 14 residues. Per the germline V gene, CDR1 is SGHNT and CDR2 is YENEEA. In DNA, the CDR3 is TGTGCCAGCACCCCGGGCACCAACTACGATGGCTACACCTTC. It encodes CASTPGTNYDGYTF. The full variable domain, completed using reference TRBV11-3 and TRBJ1-2, is EAGVVQSPRYKIIEKKQPVAFWCNPISGHNTLYWYLQNLGQGPELLIRYENEEAVDDSQLPKDRFSAERLKGVDSTLKIQPAELGDSAVYLCASTPGTNYDGYTFGSGTRLTVV.

The table lists this clonotype with many counts. This chain links TRBV12-3 or TRBV12-4 with TRBJ2-1, with 7 nucleotides matching TRBD1. This CDR3 region has 12 residues. V was pared by 5 bases and J by 12 bases, with 7 bases of the junction left unmatched. The CDR3 DNA sequence: TGTGCCAGCAGTAATGAGGGGGCCGGGCAGTTCTTC. Translated: CASSNEGAGQFF.

V usage is TRBV7-2 and J usage is TRBJ2-7; TRBD1 aligns across 9 bases. The CDR3 runs to 15 residues. Germline CDR1 and CDR2: SGHTA and FQGNSA. V dropped 0 bases and J dropped 3; count of bases not matched to a gene: 3. The CDR3 spells CASSLARQGGYEQYF. The CDR3 coding sequence is TGTGCCAGCAGCTTAGCACGACAGGGGGGCTACGAGCAGTACTTC.

This clonotype appeared a few times. The gene calls are TRBV12-3 or TRBV12-4 and TRBJ1-1, with unresolved D. V was trimmed by 6 bases and J by 6 bases, leaving 17 bases between them. The CDR3 contains 14 residues. CDR3 DNA sequence: TGTGCCAGCAGCACTACCGGCGGTGGCGCTGAAGCTTTCTTT. Its protein product is CASSTTGGGAEAFF.

This chain uses TRBV20-1 with TRBJ1-5; D gene unclear. Germline V gene sequence: CDR1 DFQATT, CDR2 SNEGSKA (reference sequence). This CDR3 is built from 13 residues. V shed 3 bases and J shed 2 bases, with 8 bases lying between them. CDR3 residues: CSASGRRNQPQHF. As DNA, the CDR3 is TGCAGTGCTAGTGGGCGACGCAATCAGCCCCAGCATTTT.

The chain is built from TRBV4-1 and TRBJ2-7, with 8 bases aligning to TRBD1. This CDR3 region has 15 residues. V dropped 5 bases and J dropped 3; count of bases not matched to a gene: 9. The germline CDR1 and CDR2 sequences are MGHRA and YSYEKL. CDR3 protein: CASSYKLDRGYEQYF. The CDR3 nucleotides read TGCGCCAGCAGCTATAAACTCGACAGGGGCTACGAGCAGTACTTC.

This clonotype occurred a few times. The chain links TRBV7-9 to TRBJ2-1, with 10 bases fitting TRBD2. The CDR3 has 15 residues. The trim removed 6 bases at V and 7 bases at J, leaving 9 bases unmatched. The germline V gene has CDR1 SEHNR and CDR2 FQNEAQ (reference sequence). DNA for the CDR3: TGTGCCAGCAGGGATGAGCGGGGGGGCAAGAATGAGCAGTTCTTC. As protein: CASRDERGGKNEQFF.

The rearrangement links TRBV6-2 or TRBV6-3 to TRBJ2-7; 8 nucleotides match TRBD1. Trimming at V came to 6 bases and at J to 4 bases, leaving 8 bases not matched to a gene. Germline CDR1 is MNHEY and CDR2 is SVGEGT. The CDR3 runs to 14 residues. CDR3 sequence: CASREQGVPYEQYF. The CDR3 DNA reads TGTGCCAGCAGGGAACAGGGGGTACCGTACGAGCAGTACTTC.

V and J are TRBV9 and TRBJ2-1, with 8 bases that match TRBD2. Per germline, CDR1 SGDLS and CDR2 YYNGEE. This CDR3 has 20 amino acids. Trimming removed 3 bases from V and 5 bases from J; junction bases left unmatched: 22. CDR3 sequence (DNA): TGTGCCAGCAGCGAGCCGCGGGGGGCCGTGATAGCGAGGCTAGACAATGAGCAGTTCTTC. Protein: CASSEPRGAVIARLDNEQFF.

The chain employs TRBV6-2 or TRBV6-3 and TRBJ1-2, with D unresolved. Trimming pared 5 bases from V and 8 bases from J, leaving 15 bases between. The CDR3 runs 13 residues. Germline V gene data show CDR1 as MNHEY and CDR2 as SVGEGT. In DNA form, the CDR3 reads TGTGCCAGCAGTCCAGAGAGGCCGTCGGGCTACACCTTC. Translated: CASSPERPSGYTF.

The rearrangement uses TRBV29-1 and TRBJ1-3; no firm D call. The CDR3 is 12 amino acids. The V gene's germline CDR1 is SQVTM and CDR2 ANQGSEA. V dropped 3 bases and J dropped 4 bases, with 7 bases sitting between them. In DNA form, the CDR3 reads TGCAGCGTTGATTTACCCGGAAACACCATATATTTT. Its protein product is CSVDLPGNTIYF. The whole variable domain, filled in from reference TRBV29-1 and TRBJ1-3, reads SAVISQKPSRDICQRGTSLTIQCQVDSQVTMMFWYRQQPGQSLTLIATANQGSEATYESGFVIDKFPISRPNLTFSTLTVSNMSPEDSSIYLCSVDLPGNTIYFGEGSWLTVV.

The rearrangement joins TRBV7-6 to TRBJ2-5, with D possibly being TRBD1 (5 bases). V lost 5 bases, J lost 5 bases, and 12 bases lay in between. Per the germline V gene, CDR1 is SGHVS and CDR2 is FNYEAQ. The length of the CDR3 is 13 residues. The CDR3 nucleotides are TGTGCCAGCAGCATCCTGGGGCTCGAGACCCAGTACTTC. This translates into CASSILGLETQYF.

The rearrangement joins TRBV20-1 to TRBJ1-2; no clear D. This CDR3 contains 15 residues. In germline, CDR1 is DFQATT, CDR2 SNEGSKA (reference sequence). Trimming pared 1 base from V and 4 bases from J, leaving 16 bases between. The CDR3 region is CSARVRHSGGYGYTF. Here the CDR3 DNA reads TGCAGTGCTAGAGTTAGGCACTCCGGCGGCTATGGCTACACCTTC.

Only a few counts were recorded for this clonotype. J is TRBJ1-1 and V is TRBV28; D call uncertain. CDR3 length: 15 amino acids. Germline assignment: CDR1 MDHEN and CDR2 SYDVKM. Trimming left V 3 bases short and J 1 base short, with 12 bases between. DNA of the CDR3: TGTGCCAGCAGTTTTGTCCGCACCAAGAACACTGAAGCTTTCTTT. Its translation is CASSFVRTKNTEAFF. Full variable domain (outside the CDR3, taken from reference TRBV28 and TRBJ1-1): DVKVTQSSRYLVKRTGEKVFLECVQDMDHENMFWYRQDPGLGLRLIYFSYDVKMKEKGDIPEGYSVSREKKERFSLILESASTNQTSMYLCASSFVRTKNTEAFFGQGTRLTVV.

A note on this clonotype: Because it lacks the conserved phenylalanine or tryptophan at the end, this CDR3 is likely a read error. V is TRBV5-1 and J is TRBJ2-1, with 13 nucleotides matching TRBD2. This CDR3 spans 18 amino acids. Unmatched junction bases numbered 15, after V lost 4 bases and J lost 8 bases. Germline CDR1 and CDR2: SGHRS and YFSETQ. CDR3 nucleotide sequence: TGCGCCAGCAGCGCACGAGCAGGGACTAGCGGGGTATTATATGAGCAGTTCGTC. Its translation is CASSARAGTSGVLYEQFV.

J is TRBJ2-2 and V is TRBV7-2; 9 bases align to TRBD1. The V segment lost 6 bases and the J segment 7 bases; nucleotides outside the gene matches: 6. This CDR3 contains 14 residues. Germline CDR1 is SGHTA and CDR2 is FQGNSA. The CDR3 sequence: CASSTGGTGGELFF. In DNA, the CDR3 is TGTGCCAGCAGTACAGGGGGCACAGGCGGGGAGCTGTTTTTT.

The gene calls are TRBV5-1 and TRBJ2-2, with no clear D. CDR3 length: 16 amino acids. Germline V gene sequence: CDR1 SGHRS, CDR2 YFSETQ. Trimming removed 0 bases from V and 0 bases from J, with 9 bases in between. The CDR3: CASSLAGRTNTGELFF. CDR3 nucleotide sequence: TGCGCCAGCAGCTTGGCCGGACGGACGAACACCGGGGAGCTGTTTTTT.

The genes are TRBV18 and TRBJ2-5; D is perhaps TRBD1 (5 bases). The CDR3 has 15 residues. V lost 6 bases to trimming and J lost 2 bases, with 16 bases between them. Germline V gene sequence: CDR1 KGHSH, CDR2 LQKENI. The chain's CDR3 is CASSTRVGRQETQYF. The CDR3 coding sequence is TGTGCCAGCTCTACCAGGGTAGGTCGTCAAGAGACCCAGTACTTC.